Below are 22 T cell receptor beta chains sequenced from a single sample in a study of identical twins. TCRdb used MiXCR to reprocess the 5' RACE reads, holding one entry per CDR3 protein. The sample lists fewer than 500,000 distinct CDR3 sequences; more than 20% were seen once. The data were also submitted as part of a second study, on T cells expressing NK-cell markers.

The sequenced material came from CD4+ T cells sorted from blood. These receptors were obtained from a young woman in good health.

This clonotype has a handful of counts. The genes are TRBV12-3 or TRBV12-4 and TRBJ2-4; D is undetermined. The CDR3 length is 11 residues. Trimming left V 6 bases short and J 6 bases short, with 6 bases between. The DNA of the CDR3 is TGTGCCAGCAGGCGTGCAAACATTCAGTACTTC. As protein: CASRRANIQYF.

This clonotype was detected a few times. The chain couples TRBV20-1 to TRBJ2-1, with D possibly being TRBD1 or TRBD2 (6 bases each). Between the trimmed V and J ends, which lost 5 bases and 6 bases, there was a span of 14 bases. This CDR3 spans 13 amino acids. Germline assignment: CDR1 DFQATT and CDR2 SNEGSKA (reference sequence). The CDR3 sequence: CSARSGGGNEQFF. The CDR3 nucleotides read TGCAGTGCTCGATCCGGAGGGGGCAATGAGCAGTTCTTC.

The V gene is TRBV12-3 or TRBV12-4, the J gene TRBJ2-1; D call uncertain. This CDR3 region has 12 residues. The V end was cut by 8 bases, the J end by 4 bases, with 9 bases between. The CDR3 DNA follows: TGTGCCAGCGCTCTTCCGTACAATGAGCAGTTCTTC. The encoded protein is CASALPYNEQFF.

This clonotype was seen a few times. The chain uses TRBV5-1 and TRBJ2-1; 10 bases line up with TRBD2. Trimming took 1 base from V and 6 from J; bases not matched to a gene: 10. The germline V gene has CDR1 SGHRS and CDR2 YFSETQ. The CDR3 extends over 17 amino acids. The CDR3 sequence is CASSLTPGAGGSNEQFF. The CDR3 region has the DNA TGCGCCAGCAGCTTGACCCCTGGAGCGGGAGGGAGCAATGAGCAGTTCTTC.

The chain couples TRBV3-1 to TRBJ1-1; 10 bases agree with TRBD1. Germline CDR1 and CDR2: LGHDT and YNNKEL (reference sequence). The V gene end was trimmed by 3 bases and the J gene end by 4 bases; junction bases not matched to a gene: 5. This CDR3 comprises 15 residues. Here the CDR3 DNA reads TGTGCCAGCAGCCACAGACAGGGGGCTAGCACTGAAGCTTTCTTT. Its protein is CASSHRQGASTEAFF.

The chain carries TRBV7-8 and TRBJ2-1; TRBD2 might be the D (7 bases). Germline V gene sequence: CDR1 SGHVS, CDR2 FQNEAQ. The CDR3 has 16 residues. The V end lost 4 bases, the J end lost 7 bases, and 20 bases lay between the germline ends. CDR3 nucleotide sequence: TGTGCCAGCAGCTCCAGAGGGGGGGGGGCCTTTAATGAGCAGTTCTTC. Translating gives CASSSRGGGAFNEQFF.

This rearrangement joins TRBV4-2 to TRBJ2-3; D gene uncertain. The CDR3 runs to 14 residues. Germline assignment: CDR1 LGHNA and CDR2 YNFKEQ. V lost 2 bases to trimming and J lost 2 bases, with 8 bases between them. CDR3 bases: TGTGCCAGCAGCCAACCCCGGTACACAGATACGCAGTATTTT. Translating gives CASSQPRYTDTQYF.

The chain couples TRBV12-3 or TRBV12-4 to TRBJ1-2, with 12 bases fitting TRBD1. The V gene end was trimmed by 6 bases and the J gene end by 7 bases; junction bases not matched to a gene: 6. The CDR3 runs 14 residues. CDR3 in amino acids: CASSLGQGARGYTF. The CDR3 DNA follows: TGTGCCAGCAGCTTGGGACAGGGGGCGCGTGGCTACACCTTC.

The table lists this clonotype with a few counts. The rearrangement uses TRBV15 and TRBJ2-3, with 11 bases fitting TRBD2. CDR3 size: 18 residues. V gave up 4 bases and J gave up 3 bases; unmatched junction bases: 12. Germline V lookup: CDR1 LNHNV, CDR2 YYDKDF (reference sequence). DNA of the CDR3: TGTGCCACCAGCACAAGGAGTTTTAGCGGGGGGGCGACAGATACGCAGTATTTT. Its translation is CATSTRSFSGGATDTQYF.

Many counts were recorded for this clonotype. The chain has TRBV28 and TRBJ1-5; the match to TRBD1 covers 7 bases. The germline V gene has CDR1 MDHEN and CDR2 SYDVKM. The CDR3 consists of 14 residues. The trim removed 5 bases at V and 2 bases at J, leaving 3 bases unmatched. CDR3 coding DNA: TGTGCCAGCAGTATACAGGGGCGCAATCAGCCCCAGCATTTT. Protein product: CASSIQGRNQPQHF.

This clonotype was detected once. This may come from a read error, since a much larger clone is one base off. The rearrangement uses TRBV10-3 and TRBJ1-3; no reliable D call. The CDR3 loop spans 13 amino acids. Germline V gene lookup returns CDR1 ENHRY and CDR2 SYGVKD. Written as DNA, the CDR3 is TGTGCCATCAGGGGTTCAGCTGGAGACACCATATATTTT. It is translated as CAIRGSAGDTIYF.

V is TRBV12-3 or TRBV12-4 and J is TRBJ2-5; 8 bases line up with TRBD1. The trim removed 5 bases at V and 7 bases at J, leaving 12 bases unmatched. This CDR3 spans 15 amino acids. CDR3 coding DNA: TGTGCCAGCAGTCCGGAAGGGACAGGTGGTTGGACCCAGTACTTC. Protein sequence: CASSPEGTGGWTQYF.

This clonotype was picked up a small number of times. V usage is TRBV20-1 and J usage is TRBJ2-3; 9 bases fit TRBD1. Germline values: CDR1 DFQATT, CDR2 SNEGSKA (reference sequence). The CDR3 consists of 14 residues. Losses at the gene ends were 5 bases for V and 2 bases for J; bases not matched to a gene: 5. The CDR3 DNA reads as TGCAGTGCTCCGGGACAGGGTAACACAGATACGCAGTATTTT. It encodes CSAPGQGNTDTQYF.

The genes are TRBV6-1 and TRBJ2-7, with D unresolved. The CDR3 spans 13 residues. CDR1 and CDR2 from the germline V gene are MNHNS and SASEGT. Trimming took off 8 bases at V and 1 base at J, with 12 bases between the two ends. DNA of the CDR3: TGTGCCAGCCTGAGAGCAGTATCCTACGAGCAGTACTTC. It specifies CASLRAVSYEQYF.

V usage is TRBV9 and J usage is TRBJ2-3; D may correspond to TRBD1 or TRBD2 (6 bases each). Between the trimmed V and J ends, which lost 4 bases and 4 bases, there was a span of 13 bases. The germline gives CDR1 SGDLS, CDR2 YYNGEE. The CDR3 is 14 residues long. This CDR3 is CASSRGGGSDTQYF. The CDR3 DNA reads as TGTGCCAGCAGCCGCGGAGGGGGGTCAGATACGCAGTATTTT. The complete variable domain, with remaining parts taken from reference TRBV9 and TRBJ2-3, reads DSGVTQTPKHLITATGQRVTLRCSPRSGDLSVYWYQQSLDQGLQFLIQYYNGEERAKGNILERFSAQQFPDLHSELNLSSLELGDSALYFCASSRGGGSDTQYFGPGTRLTVL.

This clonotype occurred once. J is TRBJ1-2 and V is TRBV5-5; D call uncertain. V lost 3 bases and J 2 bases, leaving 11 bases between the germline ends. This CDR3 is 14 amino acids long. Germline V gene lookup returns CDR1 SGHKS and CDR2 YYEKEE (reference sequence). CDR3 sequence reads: CASSSTYTNYGYTF. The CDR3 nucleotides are TGTGCCAGCAGCTCGACGTACACCAACTATGGCTACACCTTC.

DNA for the CDR3: TGTGCCAGCTCCCCTACAGGGATAAGCAATCAGCCCCAGCATTTT. Its translation: CASSPTGISNQPQHF. The V and J genes are TRBV18 and TRBJ1-5, with TRBD1 as a possible D gene (6 bases). This CDR3 is built from 15 residues. CDR1 and CDR2 (germline): KGHSH, LQKENI. V was clipped by 6 bases and J by 1 base, with 13 bases between them.

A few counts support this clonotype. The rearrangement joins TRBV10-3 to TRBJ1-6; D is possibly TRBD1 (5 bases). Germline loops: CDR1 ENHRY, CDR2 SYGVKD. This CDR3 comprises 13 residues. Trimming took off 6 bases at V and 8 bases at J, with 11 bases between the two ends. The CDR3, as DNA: TGTGCCATCAGCCGGGACGACTATTCACCCCTCCACTTT. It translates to CAISRDDYSPLHF.

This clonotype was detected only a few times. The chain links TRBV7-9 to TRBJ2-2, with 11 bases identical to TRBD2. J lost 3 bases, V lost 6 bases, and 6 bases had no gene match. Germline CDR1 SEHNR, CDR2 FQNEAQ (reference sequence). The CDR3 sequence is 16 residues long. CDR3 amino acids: CASRLSSGRYTGELFF. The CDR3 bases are TGTGCCAGCAGACTGTCTAGCGGGAGGTACACCGGGGAGCTGTTTTTT.

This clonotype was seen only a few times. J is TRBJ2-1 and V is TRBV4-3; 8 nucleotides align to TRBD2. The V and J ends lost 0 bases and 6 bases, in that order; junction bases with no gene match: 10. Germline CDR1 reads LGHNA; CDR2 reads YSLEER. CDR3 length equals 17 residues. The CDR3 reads CASSQEFSGRSTNEQFF. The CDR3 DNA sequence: TGCGCCAGCAGCCAAGAATTCAGCGGGAGATCTACCAATGAGCAGTTCTTC.

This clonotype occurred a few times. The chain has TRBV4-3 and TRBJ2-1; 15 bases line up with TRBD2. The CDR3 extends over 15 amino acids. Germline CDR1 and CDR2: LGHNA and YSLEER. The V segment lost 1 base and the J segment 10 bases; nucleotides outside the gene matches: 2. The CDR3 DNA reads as TGCGCCAGCAGCCAAGGGACTAGCGGGAGGGGGGAGCAGTTCTTC. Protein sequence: CASSQGTSGRGEQFF.

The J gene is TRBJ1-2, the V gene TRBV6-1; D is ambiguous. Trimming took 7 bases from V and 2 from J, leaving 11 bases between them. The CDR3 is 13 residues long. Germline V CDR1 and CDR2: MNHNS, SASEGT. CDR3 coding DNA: TGTGCCAGCACCCGGACGGTAAACTATGGCTACACCTTC. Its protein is CASTRTVNYGYTF.